This TCR beta chain was sequenced during a study of T cell repertoires in cytomegalovirus infection. TCRdb recomputed calls from the reads with MiXCR, one row per CDR3 protein. The table records roughly 630,000 distinct CDR3 sequences, roughly a quarter of them present only once. The CDR3 totals 13 residues. Per the germline V gene, CDR1 is LNHDA and CDR2 is SQIVND (reference sequence). The germline V and J ends were trimmed by 10 bases and 0 bases, with 12 bases remaining between them. Sequencing used CD8+ T cells from PBMCs. The clonotype originates from a human donor in good health (CMV status not recorded). Some clones in this sample may be carry-over from other donors' samples. V and J are TRBV19 and TRBJ1-1; D possibly corresponds to TRBD1 (6 bases). This chain's CDR3 is CATSGTMNTEAFF. CDR3 coding DNA: TGTGCCACATCCGGGACAATGAACACTGAAGCTTTCTTT.